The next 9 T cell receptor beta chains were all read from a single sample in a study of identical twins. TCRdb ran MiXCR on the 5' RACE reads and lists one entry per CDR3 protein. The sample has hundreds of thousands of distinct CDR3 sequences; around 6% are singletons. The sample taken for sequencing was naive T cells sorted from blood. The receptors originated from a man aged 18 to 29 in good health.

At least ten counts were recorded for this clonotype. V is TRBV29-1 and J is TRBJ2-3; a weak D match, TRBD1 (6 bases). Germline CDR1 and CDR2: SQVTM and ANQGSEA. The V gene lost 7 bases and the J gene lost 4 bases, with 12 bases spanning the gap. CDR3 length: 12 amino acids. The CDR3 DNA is TGCAGCGCCTTCCAGGGGCCAGATACGCAGTATTTT. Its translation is CSAFQGPDTQYF.

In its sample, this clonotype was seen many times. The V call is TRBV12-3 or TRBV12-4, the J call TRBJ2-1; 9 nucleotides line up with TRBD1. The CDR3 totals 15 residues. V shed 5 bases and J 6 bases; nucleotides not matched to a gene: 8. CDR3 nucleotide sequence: TGTGCCAGCAGTATGACAGGGGGTACGGCCAATGAGCAGTTCTTC. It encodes CASSMTGGTANEQFF.

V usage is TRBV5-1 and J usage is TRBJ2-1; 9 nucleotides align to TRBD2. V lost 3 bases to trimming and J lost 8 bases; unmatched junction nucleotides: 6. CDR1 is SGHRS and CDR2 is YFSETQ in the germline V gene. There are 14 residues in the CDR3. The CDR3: CASSSSGIRDEQFF. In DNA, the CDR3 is TGCGCCAGCAGCTCTAGCGGGATTAGGGATGAGCAGTTCTTC. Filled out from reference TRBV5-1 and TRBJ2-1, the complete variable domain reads KAGVTQTPRYLIKTRGQQVTLSCSPISGHRSVSWYQQTPGQGLQFLFEYFSETQRNKGNFPGRFSGRQFSNSRSEMNVSTLELGDSALYLCASSSSGIRDEQFFGPGTRLTVL.

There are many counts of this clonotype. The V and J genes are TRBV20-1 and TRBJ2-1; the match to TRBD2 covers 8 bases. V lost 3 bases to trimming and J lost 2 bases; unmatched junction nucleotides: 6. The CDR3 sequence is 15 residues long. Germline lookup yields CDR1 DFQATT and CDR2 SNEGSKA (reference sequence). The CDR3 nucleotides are TGCAGTGCTAGCCCGAGCGGGGGTACCTACAATGAGCAGTTCTTC. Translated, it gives CSASPSGGTYNEQFF.

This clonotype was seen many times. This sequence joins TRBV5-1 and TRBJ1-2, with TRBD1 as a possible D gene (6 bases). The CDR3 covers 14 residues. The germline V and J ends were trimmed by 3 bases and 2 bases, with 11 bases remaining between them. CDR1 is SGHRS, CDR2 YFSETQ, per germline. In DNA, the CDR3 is TGCGCCAGCAGCTCCGGACAGAGCAACTATGGCTACACCTTC. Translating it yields CASSSGQSNYGYTF.

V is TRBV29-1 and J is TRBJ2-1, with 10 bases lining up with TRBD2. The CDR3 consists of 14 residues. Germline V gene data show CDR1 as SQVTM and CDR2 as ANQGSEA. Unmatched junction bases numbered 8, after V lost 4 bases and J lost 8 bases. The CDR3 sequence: CSVGRTSGHDEQFF. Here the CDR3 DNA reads TGCAGCGTTGGTAGGACTAGCGGCCACGATGAGCAGTTCTTC.

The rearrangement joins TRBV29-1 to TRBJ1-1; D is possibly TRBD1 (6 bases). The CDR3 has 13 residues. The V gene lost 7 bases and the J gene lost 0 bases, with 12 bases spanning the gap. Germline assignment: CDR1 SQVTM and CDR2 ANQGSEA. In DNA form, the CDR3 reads TGCAGCGGAATCGGACAGATGAACACTGAAGCTTTCTTT. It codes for CSGIGQMNTEAFF.

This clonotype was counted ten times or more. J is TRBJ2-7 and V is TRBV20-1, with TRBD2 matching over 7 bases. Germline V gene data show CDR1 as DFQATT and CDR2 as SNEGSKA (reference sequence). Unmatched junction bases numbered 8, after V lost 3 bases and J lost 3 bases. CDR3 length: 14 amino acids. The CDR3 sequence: CSASPSGLNYEQYF. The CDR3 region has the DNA TGCAGTGCTAGCCCTAGCGGTTTGAACTACGAGCAGTACTTC.

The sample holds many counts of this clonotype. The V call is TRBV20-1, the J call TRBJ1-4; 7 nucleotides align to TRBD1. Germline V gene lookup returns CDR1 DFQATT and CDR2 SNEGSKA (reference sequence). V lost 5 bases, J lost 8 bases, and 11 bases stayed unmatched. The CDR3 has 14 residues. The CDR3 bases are TGCAGTGCTCAGATTACAGGGGAAGGCGAAAAACTGTTTTTT. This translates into CSAQITGEGEKLFF.